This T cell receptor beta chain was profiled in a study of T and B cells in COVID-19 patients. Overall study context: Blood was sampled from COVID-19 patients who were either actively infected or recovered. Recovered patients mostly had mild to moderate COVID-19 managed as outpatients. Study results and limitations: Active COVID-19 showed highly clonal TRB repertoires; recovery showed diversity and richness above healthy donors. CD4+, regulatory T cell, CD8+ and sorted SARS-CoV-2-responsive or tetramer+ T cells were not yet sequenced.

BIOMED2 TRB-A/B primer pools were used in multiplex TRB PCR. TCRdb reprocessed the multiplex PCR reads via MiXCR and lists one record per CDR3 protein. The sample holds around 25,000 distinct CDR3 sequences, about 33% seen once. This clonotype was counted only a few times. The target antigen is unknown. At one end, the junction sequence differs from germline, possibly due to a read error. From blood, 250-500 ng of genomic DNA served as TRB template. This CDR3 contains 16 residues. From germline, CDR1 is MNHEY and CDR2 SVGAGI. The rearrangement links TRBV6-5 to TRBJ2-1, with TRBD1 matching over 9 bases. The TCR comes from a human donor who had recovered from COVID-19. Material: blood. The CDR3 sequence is CASSYFLPGQGNEQFF. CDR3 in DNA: TGTGCCAGCAGCTACTTCCTTCCGGGACAGGGCAATGAGCAGTTCTTC.